This record covers a single T cell receptor (beta chain). This sample was included in a study of spatial heterogeneity in lung cancer. TCRdb re-derived calls from the 5' RACE reads in MiXCR, one entry per CDR3 protein. The sample yields under 150,000 distinct CDR3 sequences, over 9% seen once. Indicated time point: blood at routine non-recurrence follow-up after resection. Sequencing was performed on whole RNA extracted from tumor and nontumor lung tissue, or from frozen PBMC, and the material was left unsorted. This clonotype was sampled from a male donor with early-stage non-small cell lung cancer. The specimen was PBMCs, collected at follow-up.

CDR3: CSVGASGDFYEQYF. The CDR3 DNA follows: TGCAGCGTTGGAGCTAGCGGGGACTTCTACGAGCAGTACTTC. The J gene is TRBJ2-7, the V gene TRBV29-1, with 9 nucleotides matching TRBD2. The CDR3 has 14 amino acids. J was trimmed by 3 bases and V by 4 bases; bases with no gene match: 7. Germline V gene lookup returns CDR1 SQVTM and CDR2 ANQGSEA.